One and the same sample provided the 18 T cell receptor beta chains below, sequenced in a study of OX40 agonist ivuxolimab in advanced cancers. The method was immunoSEQ multiplex PCR; TCRdb's version includes in-frame clones alone and lacks a portion of them. The sample includes some 74,000 clones, about 88% of them seen just once. The material was CD4+ or CD8+ T cells sorted from blood, obtained in a trial of the OX40 agonist ivuxolimab. These receptors originate from an adult with an advanced solid tumor such as melanoma, head and neck, liver or kidney cancer.

The CDR3 sequence: CASSVATGADTQYF. The CDR3 nucleotides read TGTGCCAGCAGCGTAGCTACTGGTGCAGATACGCAGTATTTT. The chain joins TRBV9 to TRBJ2-3, with D unresolved. This CDR3 region has 14 residues. The V gene lost 0 bases and the J gene lost 4 bases, with 9 bases spanning the gap. Germline values: CDR1 SGDLS, CDR2 YYNGEE.

Concerning this clone itself: The junction departs from germline at one end; a sequencing error may be responsible. V and J are TRBV5-8 and TRBJ1-6; D gene ambiguous. Germline-derived CDR1 and CDR2 are SGHTS and YDEGEE. This CDR3 is built from 12 residues. CDR3 region: CASRLVNSPLHF. The CDR3 bases are TGTGCCAGCAGATTGGTTAACTCACCCCTCCACTTT.

The chain uses TRBV28 and TRBJ2-7, with 9 positions matching TRBD1. This CDR3 has 16 residues. With V trimmed by 5 bases and J by 2 bases, 10 bases remained unmatched. Germline-derived CDR1 and CDR2 are MDHEN and SYDVKM. The CDR3 DNA is TGTGCCAGCAGTCCCGTTACGGGACAGGGCCCCTACGAGCAGTACTTC. Translating it yields CASSPVTGQGPYEQYF. Based on the CDR3 plus reference TRBV28 and TRBJ2-7, the full variable domain is DVKVTQSSRYLVKRTGEKVFLECVQDMDHENMFWYRQDPGLGLRLIYFSYDVKMKEKGDIPEGYSVSREKKERFSLILESASTNQTSMYLCASSPVTGQGPYEQYFGPGTRLTVT.

This chain links TRBV5-4 with TRBJ2-7; 13 nucleotides line up with TRBD2. With 4 bases clipped from V and 7 bases from J, the junction kept 5 bases outside the gene matches. The germline V gene encodes CDR1 SGHNT and CDR2 YYREEE (reference sequence). This CDR3 is built from 14 residues. CDR3 sequence: CASSPGLAGYEQYF. The CDR3 nucleotides are TGTGCCAGCAGCCCGGGACTAGCGGGATATGAGCAGTACTTC.

V is TRBV7-3 and J is TRBJ2-2, with D perhaps matching TRBD1 (5 bases). Per the germline V gene, CDR1 is SGHTA and CDR2 is FQGTGA. CDR3 size: 14 residues. V lost 5 bases and J lost 4, with 11 bases in between. CDR3 sequence: CASSPTQGTGELFF. CDR3 DNA sequence: TGTGCCAGCAGCCCCACCCAGGGCACCGGGGAGCTGTTTTTT. Complete variable domain (other parts from reference TRBV7-3 and TRBJ2-2): GAGVSQTPSNKVTEKGKYVELRCDPISGHTALYWYRQSLGQGPEFLIYFQGTGAADDSGLPNDRFFAVRPEGSVSTLKIQRTERGDSAVYLCASSPTQGTGELFFGEGSRLTVL.

The V call is TRBV5-1, the J call TRBJ2-3, with 7 positions matching TRBD2. V was pared by 7 bases and J by 6 bases, with 14 bases of the junction left unmatched. The CDR3 totals 15 residues. Germline V gene sequence: CDR1 SGHRS, CDR2 YFSETQ. The CDR3, as DNA: TGCGCCAGCGCCATGGTACCGGGAGGTTCTGATACGCAGTATTTT. Its translation: CASAMVPGGSDTQYF.

This chain links TRBV7-2 with TRBJ2-2; D may be TRBD1 (7 bases). The CDR3 is made up of 15 amino acids. The germline CDR1 and CDR2 sequences are SGHTA and FQGNSA. The V gene lost 0 bases and the J gene lost 7 bases, with 12 bases spanning the gap. CDR3 sequence (DNA): TGTGCCAGCAGCTTAGCCAGGGGGGTGATCGGGGAGCTGTTTTTT. It encodes CASSLARGVIGELFF.

This chain uses TRBV7-2 with TRBJ2-3, with 9 bases matching TRBD2. V lost 6 bases, J lost 4 bases, and 8 bases stayed unmatched. Germline values: CDR1 SGHTA, CDR2 FQGNSA. CDR3 length: 15 residues. CDR3 sequence: CASSRIAGEADTQYF. CDR3 bases: TGTGCCAGCAGTAGAATAGCGGGAGAGGCAGATACGCAGTATTTT. Combining the CDR3 with reference TRBV7-2 and TRBJ2-3 gives the whole variable domain GAGVSQSPSNKVTEKGKDVELRCDPISGHTALYWYRQSLGQGLEFLIYFQGNSAPDKSGLPSDRFSAERTGGSVSTLTIQRTQQEDSAVYLCASSRIAGEADTQYFGPGTRLTVL.

The rearrangement uses TRBV7-3 and TRBJ2-7; 8 bases are a match to TRBD1. Losses at the gene ends were 4 bases for V and 1 base for J; bases not matched to a gene: 6. Germline values: CDR1 SGHTA, CDR2 FQGTGA. The CDR3 has 15 residues. The chain's CDR3 is CASSSGTGFSYEQYF. Here the CDR3 DNA reads TGTGCCAGCAGCTCGGGGACAGGCTTTTCCTACGAGCAGTACTTC.

Of note for this clone: Other DNA sequences in the same sample also yield this CDR3. CDR3 amino acids: CASSLQETQYF. CDR3 nucleotides: TGCGCCAGCAGCCTTCAAGAGACCCAGTACTTC. The genes are TRBV5-1 and TRBJ2-5, with no clear D. This CDR3 contains 11 residues. Trimming stripped 4 bases from V and 2 bases from J, with 3 bases between. Germline CDR1 and CDR2: SGHRS and YFSETQ.

Here the CDR3 reads CASSLGPGVTGELFF. The CDR3 nucleotides read TGCGCCAGCAGCTTGGGTCCGGGAGTCACCGGGGAGCTGTTTTTT. This rearrangement joins TRBV5-1 to TRBJ2-2; a possible D gene is TRBD2 (6 bases). The CDR3 extends over 15 amino acids. CDR1 SGHRS and CDR2 YFSETQ come from the germline V gene. V was clipped by 0 bases and J by 4 bases, with 10 bases between them.

The rearrangement links TRBV10-1 to TRBJ1-4, with D hard to call. The V gene's germline CDR1 is WNHNN and CDR2 SYGVQD (reference sequence). V lost 11 bases and J lost 14, with 24 bases in between. The CDR3 extends over 13 amino acids. In nucleotides, the CDR3 is TGCGCCGGCCGCTCGAGGTGTGTCTTTGGTCTGTTTTTT. Its translation: CAGRSRCVFGLFF.

This chain connects TRBV2 to TRBJ1-5; D ambiguous. In germline, CDR1 is SNHLY, CDR2 FYNNEI. CDR3 length: 12 amino acids. Between the trimmed V and J ends, which lost 6 bases and 6 bases, there was a span of 9 bases. The CDR3 loop reads CASSRRVQPQHF. DNA of the CDR3: TGTGCCAGCAGCCGACGAGTTCAGCCCCAGCATTTT.

The rearrangement links TRBV15 to TRBJ2-7; TRBD2 matches at 8 bases. The V and J ends lost 5 bases and 7 bases, in that order; junction bases with no gene match: 7. Germline assignment: CDR1 LNHNV and CDR2 YYDKDF (reference sequence). The CDR3 has 13 residues. The CDR3 protein is CATSLAGGYEQYF. DNA for the CDR3: TGTGCCACCAGCCTGGCGGGGGGATATGAGCAGTACTTC.

This chain links TRBV28 with TRBJ2-7, with 7 positions matching TRBD1. V shed 6 bases, J shed 5 bases, and the junction held 7 bases outside the gene matches. Germline CDR1 reads MDHEN; CDR2 reads SYDVKM. The CDR3 loop spans 13 amino acids. The CDR3 is CASRMGQSNEQYF. CDR3 sequence (DNA): TGTGCCAGCAGGATGGGACAGTCCAACGAGCAGTACTTC.

This clone has only one observation. The chain recombines TRBV2 with TRBJ1-1; 7 bases agree with TRBD1. The CDR3 consists of 14 residues. From germline, CDR1 is SNHLY and CDR2 FYNNEI. The V and J ends lost 7 bases and 2 bases, in that order; junction bases with no gene match: 7. CDR3 nucleotide sequence: TGTGCCAGCAAGTTCCGGGACAGAAACACTGAAGCTTTCTTT. Its translation is CASKFRDRNTEAFF. The full variable domain, its missing parts supplied by reference TRBV2 and TRBJ1-1, is EPEVTQTPSHQVTQMGQEVILRCVPISNHLYFYWYRQILGQKVEFLVSFYNNEISEKSEIFDDQFSVERPDGSNFTLKIRSTKLEDSAMYFCASKFRDRNTEAFFGQGTRLTVV.

The genes are TRBV7-9 and TRBJ1-2; D might be TRBD1 (5 bases). V gave up 5 bases and J gave up 8 bases, with 18 bases separating them. The CDR3 spans 14 residues. Germline V gene data show CDR1 as SEHNR and CDR2 as FQNEAQ (reference sequence). The CDR3 spells CASSTSGTLRGYTF. The DNA of the CDR3 is TGTGCCAGCAGCACCTCCGGGACGCTGAGAGGCTACACCTTC.

The chain recombines TRBV2 with TRBJ2-7; D not resolved. Looked up from germline, CDR1 is SNHLY and CDR2 is FYNNEI. V was trimmed by 9 bases and J by 9 bases, leaving 12 bases between them. CDR3 length equals 10 residues. CDR3 coding DNA: TGTGCCAGTTCTGAAAACGGGCAGTACTTC. It codes for CASSENGQYF.